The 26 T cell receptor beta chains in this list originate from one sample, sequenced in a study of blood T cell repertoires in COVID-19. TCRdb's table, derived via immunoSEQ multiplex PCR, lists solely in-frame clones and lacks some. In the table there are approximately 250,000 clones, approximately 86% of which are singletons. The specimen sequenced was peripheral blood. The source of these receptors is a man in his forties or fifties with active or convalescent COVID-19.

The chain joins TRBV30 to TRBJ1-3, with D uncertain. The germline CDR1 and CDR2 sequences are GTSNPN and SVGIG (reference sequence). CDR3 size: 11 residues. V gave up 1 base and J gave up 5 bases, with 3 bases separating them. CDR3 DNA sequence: TGTGCCTGGAGTGACAGAAACACCATATATTTT. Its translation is CAWSDRNTIYF.

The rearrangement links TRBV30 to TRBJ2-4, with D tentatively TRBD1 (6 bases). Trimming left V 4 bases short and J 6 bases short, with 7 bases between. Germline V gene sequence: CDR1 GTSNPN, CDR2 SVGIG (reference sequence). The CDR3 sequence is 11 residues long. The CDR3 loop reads CAWTQGNIQYF. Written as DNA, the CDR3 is TGTGCCTGGACACAGGGAAACATTCAGTACTTC.

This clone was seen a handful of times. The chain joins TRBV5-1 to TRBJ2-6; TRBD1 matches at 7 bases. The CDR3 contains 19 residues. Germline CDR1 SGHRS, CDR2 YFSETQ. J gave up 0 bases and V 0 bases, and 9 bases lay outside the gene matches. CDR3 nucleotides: TGCGCCAGCAGCTTGGAAGGGGGCGCTTTTTTCTCTGGGGCCAACGTCCTGACTTTC. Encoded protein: CASSLEGGAFFSGANVLTF.

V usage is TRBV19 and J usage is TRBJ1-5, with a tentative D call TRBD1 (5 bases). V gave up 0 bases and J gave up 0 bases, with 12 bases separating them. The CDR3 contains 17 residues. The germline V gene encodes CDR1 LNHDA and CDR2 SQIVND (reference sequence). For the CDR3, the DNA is TGTGCCAGTAGTATAGAGGGGCAGTCCTATAGCAATCAGCCCCAGCATTTT. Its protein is CASSIEGQSYSNQPQHF. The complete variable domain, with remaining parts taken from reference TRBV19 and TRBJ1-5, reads DGGITQSPKYLFRKEGQNVTLSCEQNLNHDAMYWYRQDPGQGLRLIYYSQIVNDFQKGDIAEGYSVSREKKESFPLTVTSAQKNPTAFYLCASSIEGQSYSNQPQHFGDGTRLSIL.

Here the CDR3 DNA reads TGTGCCAGTAGTCTTAGCGGGAACACCGGGGAGCTGTTTTTT. Its protein is CASSLSGNTGELFF. This chain uses TRBV19 with TRBJ2-2, with D maybe TRBD2 (6 bases). This CDR3 has 14 residues. The germline V gene has CDR1 LNHDA and CDR2 SQIVND (reference sequence). V was shortened by 5 bases and J by 1 base, with 8 bases between the two germline ends.

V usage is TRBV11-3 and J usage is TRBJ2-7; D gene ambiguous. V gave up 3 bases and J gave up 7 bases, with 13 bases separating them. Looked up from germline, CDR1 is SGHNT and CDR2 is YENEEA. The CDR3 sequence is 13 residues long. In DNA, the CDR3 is TGTGCCAGCAGCTTCGAAAGCGTCCCGGAGCAGTACTTC. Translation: CASSFESVPEQYF.

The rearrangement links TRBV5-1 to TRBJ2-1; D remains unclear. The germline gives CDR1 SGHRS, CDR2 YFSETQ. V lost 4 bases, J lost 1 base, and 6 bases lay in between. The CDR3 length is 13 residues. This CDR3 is CASSRESYNEQFF. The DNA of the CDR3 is TGCGCCAGCAGCAGAGAATCCTACAATGAGCAGTTCTTC.

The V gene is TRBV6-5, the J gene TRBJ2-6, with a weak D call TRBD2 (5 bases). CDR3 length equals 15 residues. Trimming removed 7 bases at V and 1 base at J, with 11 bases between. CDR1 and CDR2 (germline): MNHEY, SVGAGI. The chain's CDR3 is CASTNEGSGANVLTF. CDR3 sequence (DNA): TGTGCCAGCACCAACGAGGGTTCTGGGGCCAACGTCCTGACTTTC.

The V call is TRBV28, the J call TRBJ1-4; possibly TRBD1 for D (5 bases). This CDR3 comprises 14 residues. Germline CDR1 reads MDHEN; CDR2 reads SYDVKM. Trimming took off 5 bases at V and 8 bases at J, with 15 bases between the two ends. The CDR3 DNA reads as TGTGCCAGCAGTCCGCAGGGAAAAGACGAAAAACTGTTTTTT. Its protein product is CASSPQGKDEKLFF.

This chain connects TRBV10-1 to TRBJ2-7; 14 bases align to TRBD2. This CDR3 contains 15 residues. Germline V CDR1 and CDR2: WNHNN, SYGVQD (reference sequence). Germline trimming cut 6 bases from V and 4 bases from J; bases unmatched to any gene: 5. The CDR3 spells CASRRLAGGPYEQYF. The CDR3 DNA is TGCGCCAGCAGAAGACTAGCGGGAGGGCCGTACGAGCAGTACTTC.

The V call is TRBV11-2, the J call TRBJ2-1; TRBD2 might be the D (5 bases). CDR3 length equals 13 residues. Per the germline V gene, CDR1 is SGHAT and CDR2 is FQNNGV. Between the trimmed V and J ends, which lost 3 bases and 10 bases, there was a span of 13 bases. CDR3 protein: CASSLAGPTEQFF. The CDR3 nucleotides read TGTGCCAGCAGCTTGGCGGGCCCCACGGAGCAGTTCTTC. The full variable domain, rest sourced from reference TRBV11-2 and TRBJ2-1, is EAGVAQSPRYKIIEKRQSVAFWCNPISGHATLYWYQQILGQGPKLLIQFQNNGVVDDSQLPKDRFSAERLKGVDSTLKIQPAKLEDSAVYLCASSLAGPTEQFFGPGTRLTVL.

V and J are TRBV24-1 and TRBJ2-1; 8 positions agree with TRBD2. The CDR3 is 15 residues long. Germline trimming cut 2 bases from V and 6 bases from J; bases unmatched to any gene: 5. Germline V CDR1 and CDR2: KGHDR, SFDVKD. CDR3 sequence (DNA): TGTGCCACCAGTGATTCCAGCGGGGGCCTCAATGAGCAGTTCTTC. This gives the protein CATSDSSGGLNEQFF.

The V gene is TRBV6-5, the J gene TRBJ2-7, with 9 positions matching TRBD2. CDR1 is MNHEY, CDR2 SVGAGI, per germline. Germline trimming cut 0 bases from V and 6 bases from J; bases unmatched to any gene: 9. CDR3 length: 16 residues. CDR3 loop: CASSYSSSGRPGEQYF. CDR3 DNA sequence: TGTGCCAGCAGTTACTCGAGTAGCGGGAGACCAGGCGAGCAGTACTTC.

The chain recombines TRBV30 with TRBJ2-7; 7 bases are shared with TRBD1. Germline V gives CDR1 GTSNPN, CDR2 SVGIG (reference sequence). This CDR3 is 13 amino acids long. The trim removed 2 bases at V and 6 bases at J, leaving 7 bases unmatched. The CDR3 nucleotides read TGTGCCTGGAGTATAGACAGGGCCAGCGAGCAGTACTTC. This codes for CAWSIDRASEQYF.

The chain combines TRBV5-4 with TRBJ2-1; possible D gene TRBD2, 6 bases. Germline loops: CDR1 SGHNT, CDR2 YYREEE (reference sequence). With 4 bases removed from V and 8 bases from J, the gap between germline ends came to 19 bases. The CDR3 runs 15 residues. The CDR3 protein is CASSALARGVDEQFF. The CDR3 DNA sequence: TGTGCCAGCAGCGCCCTAGCGAGGGGCGTCGATGAGCAGTTCTTC.

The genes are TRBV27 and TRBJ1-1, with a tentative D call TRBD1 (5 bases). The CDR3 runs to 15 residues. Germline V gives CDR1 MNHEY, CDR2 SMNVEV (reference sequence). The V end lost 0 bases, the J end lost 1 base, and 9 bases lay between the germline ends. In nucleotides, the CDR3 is TGTGCCAGCAGTTTATCGCAGGGCCGGAACACTGAAGCTTTCTTT. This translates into CASSLSQGRNTEAFF.

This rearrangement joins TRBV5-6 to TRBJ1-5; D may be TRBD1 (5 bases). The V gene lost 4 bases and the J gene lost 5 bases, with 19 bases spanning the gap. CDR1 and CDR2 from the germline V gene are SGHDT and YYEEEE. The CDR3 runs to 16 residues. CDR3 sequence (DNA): TGTGCCAGCAGCGGGGACGGGGGAGGAGGAGATCAGCCCCAGCATTTT. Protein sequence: CASSGDGGGGDQPQHF.

In nucleotides, the CDR3 is TGTGCCAGCAGCCAAGAGGCTGGCTACACCTTC. This encodes CASSQEAGYTF. The rearrangement links TRBV3-1 (or the pseudogene TRBV3-2) to TRBJ1-2, with D uncertain. The CDR3 totals 11 residues. In germline, CDR1 is LGHDT, CDR2 YNNKEL (reference sequence). V dropped 0 bases and J dropped 7 bases, with 3 bases sitting between them.

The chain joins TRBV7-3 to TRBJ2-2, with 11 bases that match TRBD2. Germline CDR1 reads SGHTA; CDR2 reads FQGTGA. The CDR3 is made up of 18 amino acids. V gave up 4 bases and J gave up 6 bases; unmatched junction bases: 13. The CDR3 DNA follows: TGTGCCAGCAGCTCGCACACTAGCGGGAGTGTTCGGGCCGGGGAGCTGTTTTTT. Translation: CASSSHTSGSVRAGELFF.

DNA for the CDR3: TGTGCCAGCAGCTCGTCCGGGGAAGCTTTCTTT. This sequence encodes CASSSSGEAFF. V usage is TRBV5-6 and J usage is TRBJ1-1; D not certain. The germline V gene encodes CDR1 SGHDT and CDR2 YYEEEE. This CDR3 spans 11 amino acids. V was shortened by 3 bases and J by 8 bases, with 8 bases between the two germline ends.

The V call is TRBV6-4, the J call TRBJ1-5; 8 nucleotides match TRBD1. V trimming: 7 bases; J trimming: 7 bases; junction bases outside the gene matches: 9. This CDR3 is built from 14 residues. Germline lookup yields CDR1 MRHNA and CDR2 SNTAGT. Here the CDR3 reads CASTDKYRGQPQHF. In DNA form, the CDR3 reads TGTGCCAGCACCGACAAGTACAGGGGGCAGCCCCAGCATTTT.

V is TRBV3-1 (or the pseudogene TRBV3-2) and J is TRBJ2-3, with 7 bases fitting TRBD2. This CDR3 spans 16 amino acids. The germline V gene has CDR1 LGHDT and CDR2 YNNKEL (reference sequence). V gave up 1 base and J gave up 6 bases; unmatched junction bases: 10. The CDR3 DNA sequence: TGTGCCAGCAGCCAAGGTGCGGCGGGAGTGGTTGATACGCAGTATTTT. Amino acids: CASSQGAAGVVDTQYF.

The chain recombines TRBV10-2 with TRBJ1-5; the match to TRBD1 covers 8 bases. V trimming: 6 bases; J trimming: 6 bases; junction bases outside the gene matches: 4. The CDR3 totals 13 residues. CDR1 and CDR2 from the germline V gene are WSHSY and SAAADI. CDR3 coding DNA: TGCGCCAGCAGGGACAGGGTGACTCAGCCCCAGCATTTT. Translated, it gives CASRDRVTQPQHF.

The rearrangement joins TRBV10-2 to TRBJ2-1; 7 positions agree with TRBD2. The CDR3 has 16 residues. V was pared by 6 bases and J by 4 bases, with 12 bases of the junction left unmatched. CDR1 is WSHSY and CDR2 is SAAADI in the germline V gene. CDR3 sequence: CASRRDRGGSYNEQFF. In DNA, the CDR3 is TGCGCCAGCAGGCGGGATAGGGGAGGGTCGTACAATGAGCAGTTCTTC.

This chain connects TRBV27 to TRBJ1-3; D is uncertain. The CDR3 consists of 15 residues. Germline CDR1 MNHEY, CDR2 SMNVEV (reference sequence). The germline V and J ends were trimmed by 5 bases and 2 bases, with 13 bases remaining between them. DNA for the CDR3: TGTGCCAGCAGTAAAGAAAGAGAGGCTGGAAACACCATATATTTT. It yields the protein CASSKEREAGNTIYF.

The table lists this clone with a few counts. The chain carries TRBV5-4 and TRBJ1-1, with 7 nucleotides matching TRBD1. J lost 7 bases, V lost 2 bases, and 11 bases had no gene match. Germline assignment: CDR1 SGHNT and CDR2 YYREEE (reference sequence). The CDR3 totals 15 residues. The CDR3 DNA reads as TGTGCCAGCAGCTTCGCCCAAGGGGGCATGGTTGAAGCTTTCTTT. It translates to CASSFAQGGMVEAFF. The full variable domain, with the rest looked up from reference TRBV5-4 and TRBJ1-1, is ETGVTQSPTHLIKTRGQQVTLRCSSQSGHNTVSWYQQALGQGPQFIFQYYREEENGRGNFPPRFSGLQFPNYSSELNVNALELDDSALYLCASSFAQGGMVEAFFGQGTRLTVV.